One sample yielded the 6 T cell receptor beta chains listed below, sequenced in a study of T cells in Graves' hyperthyroidism and ophthalmopathy. Amplification of TCR beta CDR3 regions used RNA as the template. The HTBI primer set served for first-round RT-PCR of the TCR CDR3. Each CDR3 protein gets one entry after TCRdb re-called the multiplex PCR reads with MiXCR. The sample has about 420,000 distinct CDR3 sequences, roughly 14% seen once. Source material: blood. These TCRs come from a woman between 18 and 29 years old with Graves' hyperthyroidism.

The chain carries TRBV3-1 and TRBJ2-7; D gene ambiguous. With 3 bases removed from V and 3 bases from J, the gap between germline ends came to 9 bases. The CDR3 covers 13 residues. Per the germline V gene, CDR1 is LGHDT and CDR2 is YNNKEL (reference sequence). The CDR3 region has the DNA TGTGCCAGCAGCCATATGGGCGGCTACGAGCAGTACTTC. Encoded protein: CASSHMGGYEQYF.

This clonotype was counted ten times or more. This chain uses TRBV29-1 with TRBJ2-7, with D possibly matching TRBD2 (7 bases). The CDR3 extends over 12 amino acids. Trimming left V 3 bases short and J 7 bases short, with 13 bases between. Germline loops: CDR1 SQVTM, CDR2 ANQGSEA. The CDR3 DNA reads as TGCAGCGTTGATCGCGGGGGCCGGGAGCAGTACTTC. Translating gives CSVDRGGREQYF.

This clonotype has at least ten counts. The chain employs TRBV19 and TRBJ2-5; 7 positions agree with TRBD1. The CDR3 contains 14 residues. V lost 5 bases to trimming and J lost 2 bases; unmatched junction nucleotides: 5. CDR1 is LNHDA, CDR2 SQIVND, per germline (reference sequence). The CDR3 region is CASSLTGTQETQYF. CDR3 bases: TGTGCCAGTAGTTTGACAGGGACACAAGAGACCCAGTACTTC.

In this sample, this clonotype turned up many times. V and J are TRBV18 and TRBJ1-6; 8 bases are a match to TRBD1. The germline V gene encodes CDR1 KGHSH and CDR2 LQKENI. After removal of 3 bases from V and 14 bases from J, the junction contained 9 bases not matched to a gene. The CDR3 spans 14 residues. The CDR3 DNA follows: TGTGCCAGCTCACCGGGACAGGAGGGAGTGGCCCTCCACTTT. It specifies CASSPGQEGVALHF.

This clonotype was picked up many times. V usage is TRBV19 and J usage is TRBJ1-1; D unclear. CDR3 length: 13 amino acids. Per germline, CDR1 LNHDA and CDR2 SQIVND (reference sequence). V lost 3 bases to trimming and J lost 2 bases, with 7 bases between them. This CDR3 is CASSMSSNTEAFF. The CDR3 DNA sequence: TGTGCCAGTAGTATGTCATCAAACACTGAAGCTTTCTTT.

This clonotype was observed many times. The rearrangement joins TRBV15 to TRBJ2-3; 7 bases align to TRBD2. Germline loops: CDR1 LNHNV, CDR2 YYDKDF (reference sequence). J gave up 0 bases and V 0 bases, and 6 bases lay outside the gene matches. The length of the CDR3 is 17 residues. Written as DNA, the CDR3 is TGTGCCACCAGCAGAGATCTCAGCGGGACTAGCACAGATACGCAGTATTTT. Amino acid sequence: CATSRDLSGTSTDTQYF.